This T cell receptor (beta chain) stems from a study of T cell responses to AZD1222 COVID-19 vaccine. General study points: Dominant CD4 TCR responses targeted spike regions 160-218 and 743-854. Nearly half of unique spike-specific TCRs reportedly avoided B.1.351 and B.1.1.7 mutated regions. Most donors were white British and more were female, and clonal diversity was possibly underestimated.

In the case of this clone: Its antigen is not identified.

Trimming removed 1 base from V and 6 bases from J, with 7 bases in between. The CDR3 length is 13 residues. Method: immunoSEQ multiplex PCR; TCRdb's copy keeps in-frame clones and lacks some. This table has around 70,000 clones, about four fifths appearing once. The source of this sequence is an adult in good health. The chain joins TRBV12-3 or TRBV12-4 to TRBJ1-5; D ambiguous. The sample here was peripheral blood, taken on day 0 of MenACWY control vaccination. The CDR3 spells CASSLGESQPQHF. The CDR3 DNA reads TGTGCCAGCAGTTTAGGAGAAAGTCAGCCCCAGCATTTT.